One and the same sample provided the 18 T cell receptor beta chains below, sequenced in a study of beta chain features in type 1 diabetes. Reverse transcribing all isolated RNA meant expressed TCRB transcripts were sequenced. Sequencing was performed with immunoSEQ multiplex PCR; in TCRdb, only in-frame clones are kept and a portion is missing. The table lists about 320,000 clones, less than 15% of them singletons. The sequenced sample was central memory CD4+ T cells from blood. The source of these receptors is a man aged 30 to 45 in good health.

The V and J genes are TRBV11-2 and TRBJ1-1, with D hard to call. The CDR3 contains 12 residues. CDR1 SGHAT and CDR2 FQNNGV come from the germline V gene. Trimming took 5 bases from V and 5 from J, leaving 9 bases between them. CDR3 sequence (DNA): TGTGCCAGCAGCCTACAGTGGACTGAAGCTTTCTTT. Its protein product is CASSLQWTEAFF.

The chain carries TRBV7-2 and TRBJ2-2; perhaps TRBD2 as D (5 bases). The CDR3 has 14 amino acids. V was pared by 1 base and J by 4 bases, with 7 bases between. Looked up from germline, CDR1 is SGHTA and CDR2 is FQGNSA. CDR3 protein: CASSLVAGTGELFF. CDR3 sequence (DNA): TGTGCCAGCAGCTTAGTTGCGGGCACCGGGGAGCTGTTTTTT.

The gene calls are TRBV27 and TRBJ1-1, with D possibly being TRBD1 (5 bases). Trimming took 7 bases from V and 6 from J, leaving 18 bases between them. The V gene's germline CDR1 is MNHEY and CDR2 SMNVEV (reference sequence). The CDR3 totals 14 residues. For the CDR3, the DNA is TGTGCCAGCACCCCAAGGCAGGGATTTGCTGAAGCTTTCTTT. It translates to CASTPRQGFAEAFF.

V usage is TRBV28 and J usage is TRBJ1-5; possibly TRBD1 for D (5 bases). Germline assignment: CDR1 MDHEN and CDR2 SYDVKM. V lost 6 bases to trimming and J lost 6 bases, with 12 bases between them. This CDR3 contains 13 residues. The CDR3 loop reads CASRDAGGQPQHF. In nucleotides, the CDR3 is TGTGCCAGCAGGGATGCTGGGGGTCAGCCCCAGCATTTT.

The chain is built from TRBV19 and TRBJ2-3; D ambiguous. The CDR3 has 13 residues. CDR1 is LNHDA, CDR2 SQIVND, per germline (reference sequence). The germline V and J ends were trimmed by 2 bases and 1 base, with 4 bases remaining between them. The CDR3 DNA reads TGTGCCAGTAGTATAATTGGCACAGATACGCAGTATTTT. Translated, it gives CASSIIGTDTQYF.

This clone was detected a few times. The genes are TRBV19 and TRBJ2-1; a weak D match, TRBD2 (6 bases). V lost 4 bases and J 1 base, leaving 14 bases between the germline ends. The CDR3 covers 16 residues. Germline CDR1 LNHDA, CDR2 SQIVND (reference sequence). The CDR3 protein is CASSTQPGLSYNEQFF. As DNA, the CDR3 is TGTGCCAGTAGTACACAACCGGGACTTTCCTACAATGAGCAGTTCTTC.

CDR3 region: CASSVGSGKTNEQFF. In DNA form, the CDR3 reads TGTGCCAGCAGCGTAGGAAGCGGGAAAACCAATGAGCAGTTCTTC. The chain joins TRBV9 to TRBJ2-1; the match to TRBD2 covers 7 bases. The germline gives CDR1 SGDLS, CDR2 YYNGEE. CDR3 size: 15 residues. V lost 0 bases and J lost 6; bases outside the gene matches: 6.

This clone occurred a few times. The rearrangement joins TRBV27 to TRBJ2-7, with D perhaps TRBD1 or TRBD2 (5 bases each). The CDR3 is 16 residues long. V lost 2 bases to trimming and J lost 5 bases, with 19 bases between them. Germline CDR1 MNHEY, CDR2 SMNVEV (reference sequence). The CDR3: CASSLEVGDGIDEQYF. In DNA, the CDR3 is TGTGCCAGCAGTTTAGAGGTCGGGGACGGTATTGACGAGCAGTACTTC.

This chain uses TRBV6-1 with TRBJ1-5; 8 bases are shared with TRBD1. This CDR3 comprises 16 residues. Germline values: CDR1 MNHNS, CDR2 SASEGT. With V trimmed by 2 bases and J by 1 base, 4 bases remained unmatched. CDR3 coding DNA: TGTGCCAGCAGTGAACCCCACAGGGGGAGCAATCAGCCCCAGCATTTT. Amino acids: CASSEPHRGSNQPQHF.

This clone was seen a handful of times. One end of the junction fails to match germline, which may point to a read error. This CDR3 is also generated by other DNA sequences in the sample. This rearrangement joins TRBV28 to TRBJ1-2; D unclear. Germline V gives CDR1 MDHEN, CDR2 SYDVKM. CDR3 length equals 11 residues. The CDR3 coding sequence is TGTGCCAGCCGTTTGGGCTATGGCTACACCTTC. Amino acids: CASRLGYGYTF.

V and J are TRBV7-3 and TRBJ2-5, with D unclear. V was trimmed by 4 bases and J by 5 bases, leaving 8 bases between them. Germline CDR1 and CDR2: SGHTA and FQGTGA. The CDR3 totals 12 residues. This CDR3 is CASSWHEETQYF. In nucleotides, the CDR3 is TGTGCCAGCAGCTGGCACGAGGAGACCCAGTACTTC.

This clone was seen many times. The rearrangement links TRBV10-3 to TRBJ1-2; weak D call: TRBD1 (6 bases). The CDR3 spans 14 residues. V lost 3 bases, J lost 4 bases, and 12 bases lay in between. Germline CDR1 is ENHRY and CDR2 is SYGVKD. The CDR3 loop reads CAISDRGGRYGYTF. CDR3 nucleotides: TGTGCCATCAGTGACAGGGGTGGCCGCTATGGCTACACCTTC.

This clone was counted only a few times. This sequence joins TRBV18 and TRBJ1-1; unclear D gene. V gave up 5 bases and J gave up 2 bases, with 6 bases separating them. Germline CDR1 reads KGHSH; CDR2 reads LQKENI. The CDR3 has 12 amino acids. DNA for the CDR3: TGTGCCAGCTCAGGTGATAACACTGAAGCTTTCTTT. Its translation is CASSGDNTEAFF.

This clone was detected a few times. The chain links TRBV6-5 to TRBJ2-2; possible D gene TRBD1, 6 bases. V was pared by 2 bases and J by 6 bases, with 16 bases between. In germline, CDR1 is MNHEY, CDR2 SVGAGI. The CDR3 is 16 amino acids. CDR3 amino acids: CASSYRTRGGPGELFF. The CDR3 bases are TGTGCCAGCAGTTACCGGACACGAGGGGGACCCGGGGAGCTGTTTTTT.

The V and J genes are TRBV29-1 and TRBJ2-5; 16 nucleotides agree with TRBD2. Per the germline V gene, CDR1 is SQVTM and CDR2 is ANQGSEA. The length of the CDR3 is 15 residues. J gave up 3 bases and V 4 bases, and 2 bases lay outside the gene matches. The CDR3 region has the DNA TGCAGCGTTGCCGGGACTAGCGGGAGGGAAGAGACCCAGTACTTC. Residues: CSVAGTSGREETQYF.

Points on this clone: Being one base from a much bigger clone, this may be a read error. The CDR3 spells CASSFGQNTEAFF. As DNA, the CDR3 is TGTGCCAGCAGCTTCGGACAGAACACTGAAGCTTTCTTT. This chain connects TRBV5-4 to TRBJ1-1; a weak D match, TRBD1 (5 bases). Germline lookup yields CDR1 SGHNT and CDR2 YYREEE (reference sequence). There are 13 residues in the CDR3. V was cut by 2 bases and J by 1 base, with 6 bases left in between.

This clone was seen a few times. The chain carries TRBV5-1 and TRBJ2-3; TRBD2 is a possible D gene (5 bases). CDR3 length equals 15 residues. Trimming took off 5 bases at V and 2 bases at J, with 15 bases between the two ends. CDR1 is SGHRS, CDR2 YFSETQ, per germline. CDR3 nucleotide sequence: TGCGCCAGCAGAGGAGCCGGAGCGGTCACAGATACGCAGTATTTT. As protein: CASRGAGAVTDTQYF. The variable domain in full, completed from reference TRBV5-1 and TRBJ2-3, reads KAGVTQTPRYLIKTRGQQVTLSCSPISGHRSVSWYQQTPGQGLQFLFEYFSETQRNKGNFPGRFSGRQFSNSRSEMNVSTLELGDSALYLCASRGAGAVTDTQYFGPGTRLTVL.

The table lists this clone with a few counts. The V gene is TRBV4-1, the J gene TRBJ1-2; 8 bases match TRBD1. Germline CDR1 reads MGHRA; CDR2 reads YSYEKL. CDR3 length: 16 residues. Trimming cost V 0 bases and J 4 bases; bases outside gene matches: 7. The CDR3 is CASSQDRGTGGYGYTF. CDR3 sequence (DNA): TGCGCCAGCAGCCAAGATAGGGGGACAGGAGGCTATGGCTACACCTTC.